This T cell receptor (beta chain) is from a study of cytomegalovirus exposure and HLA in healthy donors. Study-wide results and limits: It emerged from a later analysis that several of the most significant clusters appeared to be linked to common viral pathogens.

Only one count was recorded for this clone. Its antigen is still unknown. A multiplex PCR was run with 60 Vbeta primers and 13 Jbeta primers. Source study methods: A later analysis counted tens of millions of unique TCR beta chains, around 10 million shared. Assay: immunoSEQ multiplex PCR; the TCRdb copy retains only in-frame clones and omits some. V, J and clone size are taken as reported in that table, and D and trimming were inferred from the DNA itself. The sample has roughly 180,000 clones; 75% to 85% are singletons. Per germline, CDR1 SEHNR and CDR2 FQNEAQ (reference sequence). Trimming took 2 bases from V and 1 from J; bases not matched to a gene: 9. The CDR3 has 17 residues.

This TCR was sampled from a man aged 25-45 years in good health and CMV-seropositive. The sequenced sample was PBMCs. The rearrangement links TRBV7-9 to TRBJ2-3; 7 bases agree with TRBD2. The DNA of the CDR3 is TGTGCCAGCAGCTTAACGTTTGCGGGGGTGGGCACAGATACGCAGTATTTT. Protein: CASSLTFAGVGTDTQYF.